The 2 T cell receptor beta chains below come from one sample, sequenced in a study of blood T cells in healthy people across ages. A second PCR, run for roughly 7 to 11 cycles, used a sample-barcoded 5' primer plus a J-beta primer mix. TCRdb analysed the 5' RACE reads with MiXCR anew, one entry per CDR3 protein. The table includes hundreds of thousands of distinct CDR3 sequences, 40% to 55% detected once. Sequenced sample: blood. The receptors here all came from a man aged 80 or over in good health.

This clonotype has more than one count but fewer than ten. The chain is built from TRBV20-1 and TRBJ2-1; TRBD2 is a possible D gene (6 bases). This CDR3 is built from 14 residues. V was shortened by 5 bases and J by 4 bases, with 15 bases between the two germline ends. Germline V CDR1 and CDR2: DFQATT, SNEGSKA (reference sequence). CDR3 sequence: CSAGAGLAYNEQFF. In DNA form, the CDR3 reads TGCAGTGCTGGGGCGGGACTGGCTTACAATGAGCAGTTCTTC.

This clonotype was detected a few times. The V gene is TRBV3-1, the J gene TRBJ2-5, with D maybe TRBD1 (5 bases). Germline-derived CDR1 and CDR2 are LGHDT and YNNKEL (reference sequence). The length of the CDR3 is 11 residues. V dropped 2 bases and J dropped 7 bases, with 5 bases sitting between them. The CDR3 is CASSQTGTQYF. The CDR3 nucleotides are TGTGCCAGCAGCCAAACAGGGACCCAGTACTTC.